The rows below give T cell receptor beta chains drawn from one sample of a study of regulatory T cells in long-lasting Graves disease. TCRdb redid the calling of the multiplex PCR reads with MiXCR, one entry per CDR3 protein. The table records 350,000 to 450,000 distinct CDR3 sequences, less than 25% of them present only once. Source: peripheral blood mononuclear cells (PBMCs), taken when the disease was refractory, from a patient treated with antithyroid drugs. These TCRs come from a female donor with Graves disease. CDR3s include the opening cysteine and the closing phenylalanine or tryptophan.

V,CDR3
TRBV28,CASSFGGLTDTQYF
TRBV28,CASTIWGGQDNSPLHF
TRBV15,CATSRDSGSGTGELFF
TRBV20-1,CSARNPTHPYEQYF
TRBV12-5,CASGFSTHGNTIYF
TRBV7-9,CASSQKRERITEAFF
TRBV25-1,CASGRVGGNTIYF
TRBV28,CASSSAGLANYGYTF
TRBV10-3,CAISEEGQNTEAFF
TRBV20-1,CSARGLANSYEQYF
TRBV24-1,CATSDPGRNSPLHF
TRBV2,CASSTKVVEPQHF
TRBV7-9,CASSLRREGRKEQYF
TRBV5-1,CASAPTFFFNEQFF
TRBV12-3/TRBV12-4,CASSLDLTGLGNTIYF
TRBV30,CAWISEGFGELFF
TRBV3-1,CASSPLTNVLTF
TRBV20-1,CSAQDKSLEQYF
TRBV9,CASSGGQGMNTEAFF